This T cell receptor beta chain was profiled in a study of OX40 agonist ivuxolimab in advanced cancers. About the study: The mean age was approximately 60 years, ranging from 23 to 79, with 82.7% of participants male. Prior checkpoint blockade (anti-PD-1, anti-PD-L1 or anti-CTLA-4) was permitted; over 30% had it.

Method: immunoSEQ multiplex PCR; TCRdb's copy keeps in-frame clones and lacks some. The sample lists about 2,200 clones, about 86% occurring once. This material consisted of CD4+ or CD8+ T cells sorted from blood, taken in a trial of the OX40 agonist ivuxolimab. The receptor comes from an adult with an advanced solid tumor such as melanoma, head and neck, liver or kidney cancer.

CDR3 residues: CASSERQGSTDTQYF. In nucleotides, the CDR3 is TGTGCCAGCAGTGAACGACAGGGGAGCACAGATACGCAGTATTTT. The gene calls are TRBV2 and TRBJ2-3, with TRBD1 matching over 8 bases. Germline CDR1 reads SNHLY; CDR2 reads FYNNEI. After removal of 2 bases from V and 0 bases from J, the junction contained 1 base not matched to a gene. There are 15 residues in the CDR3.